A single sample gave rise to the 10 T cell receptor beta chains below, sequenced in a study of blood T cell repertoires in COVID-19. Profiled with immunoSEQ multiplex PCR; TCRdb holds only in-frame clones, not every one. The sample contains 150,000 to 190,000 clones, about 85% of which appear only once. The specimen sequenced was peripheral blood. These receptors all come from a woman in her sixties or seventies with COVID-19, enrolled during active disease.

This sequence joins TRBV9 and TRBJ1-1; possibly TRBD1 for D (6 bases). V was cut by 0 bases and J by 4 bases, with 13 bases left in between. This CDR3 is 15 amino acids long. CDR1 and CDR2 (germline): SGDLS, YYNGEE. The DNA for the CDR3 is TGTGCCAGCAGCGTAGAGCCAGGGGAAGGCACTGAAGCTTTCTTT. Translated: CASSVEPGEGTEAFF.

The chain recombines TRBV7-9 with TRBJ2-1; 10 nucleotides align to TRBD2. The V and J ends lost 2 bases and 6 bases, in that order; junction bases with no gene match: 10. Germline-derived CDR1 and CDR2 are SEHNR and FQNEAQ (reference sequence). The CDR3 totals 17 residues. The CDR3 sequence: CASSLLGLASGSNEQFF. The CDR3 region has the DNA TGTGCCAGCAGCTTATTGGGTTTGGCTAGCGGGAGCAATGAGCAGTTCTTC.

The J gene is TRBJ2-1, the V gene TRBV5-6; the D gene is possibly TRBD1 (5 bases). The germline V and J ends were trimmed by 2 bases and 9 bases, with 15 bases remaining between them. The CDR3 has 14 residues. The germline CDR1 and CDR2 sequences are SGHDT and YYEEEE. The CDR3 DNA reads TGTGCCAGCAGCTTCGGTCAGGGCTTCGCTGAGCAGTTCTTC. It is translated as CASSFGQGFAEQFF.

The chain uses TRBV28 and TRBJ1-3; no clear D. The CDR3 runs 17 residues. The V end was cut by 3 bases, the J end by 0 bases, with 15 bases between. Germline CDR1 and CDR2: MDHEN and SYDVKM. The CDR3 DNA sequence: TGTGCCAGCAGTTTGAACCCGGCCGCGGCCTCTGGAAACACCATATATTTT. Translation: CASSLNPAAASGNTIYF.

The chain has TRBV28 and TRBJ1-2; D is perhaps TRBD1 (5 bases). This CDR3 region has 11 residues. Germline V gene lookup returns CDR1 MDHEN and CDR2 SYDVKM. V was clipped by 10 bases and J by 7 bases, with 13 bases between them. The CDR3 sequence is CAILSGGGYTF. The CDR3 bases are TGTGCCATACTCTCCGGGGGTGGCTACACCTTC.

V gene TRBV19 combines with J gene TRBJ2-1, with 7 bases identical to TRBD2. This CDR3 has 16 residues. With V trimmed by 6 bases and J by 3 bases, 11 bases remained unmatched. CDR1 is LNHDA, CDR2 SQIVND, per germline (reference sequence). The CDR3 region has the DNA TGTGCCAGTAGCAAACTAAGCGGGACCCTCTACAATGAGCAGTTCTTC. Encoded protein: CASSKLSGTLYNEQFF.

In nucleotides, the CDR3 is TGCGCCAGCAGCCAAGAGGGGACAGTTAATAGCAATCAGCCCCAGCATTTT. Encoded protein: CASSQEGTVNSNQPQHF. The chain joins TRBV4-1 to TRBJ1-5; 7 bases align to TRBD1. Per the germline V gene, CDR1 is MGHRA and CDR2 is YSYEKL. The CDR3 is made up of 17 amino acids. J gave up 0 bases and V 0 bases, and 5 bases lay outside the gene matches.

The CDR3 nucleotides read TGTGCCAGCAGTCCGGGACTCTCAAGGACTGAAGCTTTCTTT. Protein sequence: CASSPGLSRTEAFF. The gene calls are TRBV7-2 and TRBJ1-1; tentative D call: TRBD1 (5 bases). Germline lookup yields CDR1 SGHTA and CDR2 FQGNSA. CDR3 length: 14 residues. V lost 6 bases and J 5 bases, leaving 16 bases between the germline ends.

This clone appeared a single time. The V gene is TRBV6-2 or TRBV6-3, the J gene TRBJ1-4; possibly TRBD1 for D (5 bases). Germline lookup yields CDR1 MNHEY and CDR2 SVGEGT. V gave up 6 bases and J gave up 0 bases, with 14 bases separating them. The CDR3 runs to 16 residues. The DNA of the CDR3 is TGTGCCAGCAGCAATTACGACAGTTCAACTAATGAAAAACTGTTTTTT. Translation gives CASSNYDSSTNEKLFF.

Comments on this clone: The same CDR3 can be traced to other DNA sequences in this sample. This chain joins TRBV7-9 and TRBJ1-2; D unclear. The CDR3 is 13 residues long. Trimming removed 1 base at V and 0 bases at J, with 3 bases between. The germline gives CDR1 SEHNR, CDR2 FQNEAQ (reference sequence). Here the CDR3 DNA reads TGTGCCAGCAGCTTAGGAGCTAACTATGGCTACACCTTC. This sequence encodes CASSLGANYGYTF.